This T cell receptor beta chain was captured in a study of technical replicates of blood from a few donors. The germline V gene has CDR1 MNHEY and CDR2 SMNVEV (reference sequence). Trimming took off 6 bases at V and 0 bases at J, with 27 bases between the two ends. The CDR3 runs 19 residues. Profiled with immunoSEQ multiplex PCR; TCRdb holds only in-frame clones, not every one. This sample has over 10,000 clones; around 95% occur once, and the top ten carry 6% to 9.5%. The clonotype was recovered from a human donor in good health. This chain joins TRBV27 and TRBJ2-7; D may be TRBD2 (7 bases). The sequenced sample consisted of PBMCs. CDR3 loop: CASSRREGGIPFHSYEQYF. CDR3 in DNA: TGTGCCAGCAGCCGAAGGGAGGGGGGAATACCTTTTCACTCCTACGAGCAGTACTTC.